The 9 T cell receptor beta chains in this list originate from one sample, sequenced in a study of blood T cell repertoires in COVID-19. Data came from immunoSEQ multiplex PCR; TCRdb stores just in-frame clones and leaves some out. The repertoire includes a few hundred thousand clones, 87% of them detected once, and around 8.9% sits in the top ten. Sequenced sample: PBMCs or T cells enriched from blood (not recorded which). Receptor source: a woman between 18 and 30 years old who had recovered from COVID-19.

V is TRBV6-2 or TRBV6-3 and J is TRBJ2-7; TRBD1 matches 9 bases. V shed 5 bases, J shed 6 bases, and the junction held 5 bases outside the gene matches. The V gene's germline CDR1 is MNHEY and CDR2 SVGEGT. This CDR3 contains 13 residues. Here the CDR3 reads CASSAGTGTEQYF. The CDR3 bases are TGTGCCAGCAGTGCCGGGACAGGGACCGAGCAGTACTTC.

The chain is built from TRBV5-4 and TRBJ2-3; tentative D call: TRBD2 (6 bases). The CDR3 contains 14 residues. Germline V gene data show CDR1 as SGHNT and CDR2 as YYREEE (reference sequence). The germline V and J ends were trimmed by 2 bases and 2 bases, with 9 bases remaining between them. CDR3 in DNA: TGTGCCAGCAGCTTCGGGACTTTCACAGATACGCAGTATTTT. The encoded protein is CASSFGTFTDTQYF.

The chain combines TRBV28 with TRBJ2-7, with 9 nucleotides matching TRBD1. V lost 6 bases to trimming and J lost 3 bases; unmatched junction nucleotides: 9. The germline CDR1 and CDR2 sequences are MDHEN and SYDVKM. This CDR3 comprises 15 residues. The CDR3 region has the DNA TGTGCCAGCAGGGGGGCCGGGACAGGGAACTACGAGCAGTACTTC. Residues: CASRGAGTGNYEQYF.

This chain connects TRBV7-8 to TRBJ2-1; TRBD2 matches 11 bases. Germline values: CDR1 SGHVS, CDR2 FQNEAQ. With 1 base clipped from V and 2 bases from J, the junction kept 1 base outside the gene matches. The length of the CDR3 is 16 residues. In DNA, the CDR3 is TGTGCCAGCAGCTTAGTTAGCGGGAGGGCCTACAATGAGCAGTTCTTC. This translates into CASSLVSGRAYNEQFF. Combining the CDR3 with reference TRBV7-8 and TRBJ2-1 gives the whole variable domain GAGVSQSPRYKVAKRGQDVALRCDPISGHVSLFWYQQALGQGPEFLTYFQNEAQLDKSGLPSDRFFAERPEGSVSTLKIQRTQQEDSAVYLCASSLVSGRAYNEQFFGPGTRLTVL.

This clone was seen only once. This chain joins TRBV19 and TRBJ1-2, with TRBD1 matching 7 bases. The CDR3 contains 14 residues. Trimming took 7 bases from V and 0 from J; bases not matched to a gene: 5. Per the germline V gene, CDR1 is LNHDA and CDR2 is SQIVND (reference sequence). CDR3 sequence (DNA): TGTGCCAGTATGCCGACAGGGACTAACTATGGCTACACCTTC. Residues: CASMPTGTNYGYTF.

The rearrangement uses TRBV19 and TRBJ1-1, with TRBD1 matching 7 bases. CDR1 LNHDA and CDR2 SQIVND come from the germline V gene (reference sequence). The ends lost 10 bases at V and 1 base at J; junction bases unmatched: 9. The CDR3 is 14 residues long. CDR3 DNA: TGTGCCACAAAAGGGACAGCTGAGAACACTGAAGCTTTCTTT. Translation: CATKGTAENTEAFF.

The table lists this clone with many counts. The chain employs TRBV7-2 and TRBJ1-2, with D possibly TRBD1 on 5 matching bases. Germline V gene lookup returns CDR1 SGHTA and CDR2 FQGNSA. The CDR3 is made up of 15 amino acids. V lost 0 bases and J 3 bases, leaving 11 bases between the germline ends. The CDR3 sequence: CASSLAGGNYYGYTF. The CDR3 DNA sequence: TGTGCCAGCAGCTTAGCGGGGGGGAACTACTATGGCTACACCTTC.

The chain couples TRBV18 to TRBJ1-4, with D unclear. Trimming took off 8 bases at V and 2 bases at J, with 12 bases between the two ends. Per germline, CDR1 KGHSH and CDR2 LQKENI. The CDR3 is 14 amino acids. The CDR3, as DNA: TGTGCCAGCAAGGCGGGAACGACTAATGAAAAACTGTTTTTT. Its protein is CASKAGTTNEKLFF.

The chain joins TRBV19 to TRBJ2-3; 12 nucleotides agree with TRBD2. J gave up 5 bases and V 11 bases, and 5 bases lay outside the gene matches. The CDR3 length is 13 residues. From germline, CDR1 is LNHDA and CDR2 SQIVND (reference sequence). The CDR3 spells CACRLAGEDTQYF. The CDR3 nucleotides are TGTGCCTGCAGACTAGCGGGAGAAGATACGCAGTATTTT.